These 10 T cell receptor beta chains share one sample of origin, sequenced in a study of blood T cell repertoires in COVID-19. TCRdb's table, derived via immunoSEQ multiplex PCR, lists solely in-frame clones and lacks some. Among about 170,000 clones listed, around nine tenths were seen once. Material for sequencing was peripheral blood. Source of these receptors: a man between 18 and 35 years old with active or convalescent COVID-19.

V is TRBV27 and J is TRBJ1-2; a weak D match, TRBD1 (5 bases). V shed 1 base and J shed 8 bases, with 11 bases lying between them. The CDR3 loop spans 13 amino acids. Germline-derived CDR1 and CDR2 are MNHEY and SMNVEV (reference sequence). Written as DNA, the CDR3 is TGTGCCAGCAGTTTATACGGAGGGGAGGGCTACACCTTC. This encodes CASSLYGGEGYTF.

This rearrangement joins TRBV7-2 to TRBJ2-5; D is ambiguous. The ends were cut back, 5 bases at V and 6 bases at J, with 10 bases in the middle. The CDR3 extends over 12 amino acids. The V gene's germline CDR1 is SGHTA and CDR2 FQGNSA. CDR3 residues: CASSITLQTQYF. In DNA, the CDR3 is TGTGCCAGCAGCATCACCCTACAGACCCAGTACTTC.

The chain has TRBV3-1 (or the pseudogene TRBV3-2) and TRBJ1-1; D unresolved. The V end lost 5 bases, the J end lost 6 bases, and 10 bases lay between the germline ends. This CDR3 comprises 12 residues. CDR1 and CDR2 (germline): LGHDT, YNNKEL (reference sequence). The CDR3 DNA reads TGTGCCAGCAGCGGCGGGTGGCCTGAAGCTTTCTTT. This sequence encodes CASSGGWPEAFF.

The chain links TRBV5-1 to TRBJ1-1; D remains ambiguous. V was cut by 5 bases and J by 5 bases, with 13 bases left in between. The length of the CDR3 is 13 residues. Germline V gene data show CDR1 as SGHRS and CDR2 as YFSETQ. In DNA, the CDR3 is TGCGCCAGCAGTTCGGCAGGATATACTGAAGCTTTCTTT. Protein: CASSSAGYTEAFF.

The V gene is TRBV28, the J gene TRBJ2-5; 12 bases line up with TRBD1. CDR3 size: 14 residues. V trimming: 7 bases; J trimming: 7 bases; junction bases outside the gene matches: 7. Germline loops: CDR1 MDHEN, CDR2 SYDVKM. The CDR3 sequence: CASIPGQGASTQYF. The CDR3 DNA follows: TGTGCCAGCATACCGGGACAGGGGGCGTCGACCCAGTACTTC.

The chain links TRBV9 to TRBJ2-4, with a possible D match to TRBD1 (6 bases). Germline CDR1 reads SGDLS; CDR2 reads YYNGEE. The V gene lost 3 bases and the J gene lost 0 bases, with 13 bases spanning the gap. The CDR3 consists of 16 residues. Here the CDR3 reads CASSATDRLAKNIQYF. The CDR3, as DNA: TGTGCCAGCAGCGCCACGGACAGATTAGCCAAAAACATTCAGTACTTC.

The chain combines TRBV27 with TRBJ2-1, with TRBD2 matching 7 bases. Germline V gene sequence: CDR1 MNHEY, CDR2 SMNVEV (reference sequence). After removal of 6 bases from V and 9 bases from J, the junction contained 5 bases not matched to a gene. CDR3 length: 12 amino acids. Here the CDR3 reads CASSSTGGEQFF. In DNA, the CDR3 is TGTGCCAGCAGCTCAACGGGGGGTGAGCAGTTCTTC.

The V and J genes are TRBV7-8 and TRBJ2-1; 7 nucleotides agree with TRBD1. The CDR3 loop spans 16 amino acids. With V trimmed by 7 bases and J by 6 bases, 15 bases remained unmatched. The germline V gene encodes CDR1 SGHVS and CDR2 FQNEAQ. This CDR3 reads CASTIGDRVIRNEQFF. For the CDR3, the DNA is TGTGCCAGCACTATAGGAGACAGGGTAATTCGCAATGAGCAGTTCTTC.

This chain connects TRBV7-2 to TRBJ2-7, with 12 bases fitting TRBD2. Germline CDR1 and CDR2: SGHTA and FQGNSA. The CDR3 runs 15 residues. J lost 2 bases, V lost 5 bases, and 4 bases had no gene match. CDR3 region: CASSPGLAGTYEQYV. DNA for the CDR3: TGTGCCAGCAGCCCCGGACTAGCGGGGACCTACGAGCAGTACGTC.

The chain joins TRBV7-2 to TRBJ1-2; a possible D gene is TRBD1 (6 bases). Germline V lookup: CDR1 SGHTA, CDR2 FQGNSA. The CDR3 has 12 amino acids. V was shortened by 1 base and J by 8 bases, with 8 bases between the two germline ends. The CDR3 here is CASSLDRDGYTF. The CDR3 region has the DNA TGTGCCAGCAGCTTAGACAGGGACGGCTACACCTTC.